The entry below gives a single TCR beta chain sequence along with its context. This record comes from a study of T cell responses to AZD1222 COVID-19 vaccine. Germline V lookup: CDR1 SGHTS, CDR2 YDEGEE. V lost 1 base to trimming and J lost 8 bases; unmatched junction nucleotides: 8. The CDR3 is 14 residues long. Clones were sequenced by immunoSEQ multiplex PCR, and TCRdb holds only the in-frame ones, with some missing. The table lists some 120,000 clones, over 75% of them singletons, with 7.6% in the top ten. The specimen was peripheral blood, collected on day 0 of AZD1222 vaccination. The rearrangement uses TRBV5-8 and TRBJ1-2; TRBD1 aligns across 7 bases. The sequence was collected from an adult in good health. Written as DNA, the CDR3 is TGTGCCAGCAGCTTGTATGGGACAGCGGCCGGCTACACCTTC. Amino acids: CASSLYGTAAGYTF.